The next 13 T cell receptor beta chains were all read from a single sample in a study of T cell responses to AZD1222 COVID-19 vaccine. Repertoires were generated with immunoSEQ multiplex PCR, while TCRdb's copy carries only in-frame clones and drops some. The sample has approximately 150,000 clones, roughly nine tenths seen once. The starting material was peripheral blood, obtained on day 0 of AZD1222 vaccination. Receptor source: an adult in good health.

The chain couples TRBV19 to TRBJ2-7; tentatively, D is TRBD1 (6 bases). V lost 0 bases and J 2 bases, leaving 11 bases between the germline ends. The CDR3 length is 15 residues. Germline V gene data show CDR1 as LNHDA and CDR2 as SQIVND (reference sequence). The CDR3 spells CASSIDLQGPYEQYF. The CDR3 nucleotides are TGTGCCAGTAGTATAGACTTACAGGGACCCTACGAGCAGTACTTC.

V gene TRBV7-8 combines with J gene TRBJ1-6; D is possibly TRBD1 (5 bases). This CDR3 contains 17 residues. Germline CDR1 SGHVS, CDR2 FQNEAQ. The V end was cut by 1 base, the J end by 9 bases, with 19 bases between. Written as DNA, the CDR3 is TGTGCCAGCAGCTTAGATCTAACAGGAAGATCTGGTTCACCCCTCCACTTT. It yields the protein CASSLDLTGRSGSPLHF.

The chain uses TRBV5-1 and TRBJ2-3; 7 nucleotides line up with TRBD2. With 2 bases clipped from V and 0 bases from J, the junction kept 3 bases outside the gene matches. CDR1 and CDR2 from the germline V gene are SGHRS and YFSETQ. The CDR3 extends over 15 amino acids. CDR3 DNA: TGCGCCAGCAGCTTTCTAGCGGATAGCACAGATACGCAGTATTTT. Protein product: CASSFLADSTDTQYF.

This chain joins TRBV28 and TRBJ2-5, with D tentatively TRBD2 (7 bases). Germline CDR1 MDHEN, CDR2 SYDVKM. Trimming shortened V by 5 bases and J by 2 bases, and 18 bases separated the two germline ends. The length of the CDR3 is 16 residues. The chain's CDR3 is CASSLAGAIKQETQYF. CDR3 sequence (DNA): TGTGCCAGCAGTCTGGCGGGGGCCATAAAACAAGAGACCCAGTACTTC.

The chain is built from TRBV6-5 and TRBJ2-1, with 7 bases lining up with TRBD1. Germline assignment: CDR1 MNHEY and CDR2 SVGAGI. The ends lost 0 bases at V and 7 bases at J; junction bases unmatched: 6. This CDR3 has 15 amino acids. CDR3 sequence: CASSYSLTQGNEQFF. Written as DNA, the CDR3 is TGTGCCAGCAGTTACTCCCTTACACAGGGGAATGAGCAGTTCTTC.

The V and J genes are TRBV7-9 and TRBJ1-1; D gene unclear. Germline CDR1 is SEHNR and CDR2 is FQNEAQ (reference sequence). CDR3 size: 14 residues. The germline V and J ends were trimmed by 7 bases and 1 base, with 13 bases remaining between them. CDR3 sequence reads: CASTNQLGNTEAFF. The CDR3 bases are TGTGCCAGCACCAACCAGTTGGGGAACACTGAAGCTTTCTTT.

The V call is TRBV27, the J call TRBJ2-7, with unresolved D. Germline CDR1 reads MNHEY; CDR2 reads SMNVEV (reference sequence). The CDR3 extends over 16 amino acids. V lost 2 bases and J 3 bases, leaving 17 bases between the germline ends. CDR3 amino acids: CASSLPPGPMGYEQYF. CDR3 DNA sequence: TGTGCCAGCAGTTTACCACCCGGCCCTATGGGCTACGAGCAGTACTTC.

The chain links TRBV4-1 to TRBJ2-7, with 14 nucleotides matching TRBD2. CDR1 is MGHRA, CDR2 YSYEKL, per germline. This CDR3 has 16 amino acids. J lost 3 bases, V lost 0 bases, and 1 base had no gene match. The CDR3 spells CASSQEGTSGGYEQYF. Here the CDR3 DNA reads TGCGCCAGCAGCCAAGAGGGGACTAGCGGGGGCTACGAGCAGTACTTC.

V and J are TRBV5-6 and TRBJ1-5; D call uncertain. Germline lookup yields CDR1 SGHDT and CDR2 YYEEEE. The length of the CDR3 is 15 residues. Trimming left V 0 bases short and J 3 bases short, with 10 bases between. The CDR3 DNA sequence: TGTGCCAGCAGCTTGGGGCCGACCATCAATCAGCCCCAGCATTTT. Protein product: CASSLGPTINQPQHF.

This clone was recorded once. Here the CDR3 reads CASSLLTRKHGYTF. In DNA form, the CDR3 reads TGTGCCAGCAGCTTGTTGACCCGGAAGCATGGCTACACCTTC. The chain is built from TRBV5-6 and TRBJ1-2; D is uncertain. The CDR3 has 14 amino acids. CDR1 and CDR2 from the germline V gene are SGHDT and YYEEEE. V was trimmed by 1 base and J by 6 bases, leaving 13 bases between them.

The genes are TRBV19 and TRBJ2-3; no firm D call. Trimming took 5 bases from V and 3 from J, leaving 9 bases between them. The CDR3 extends over 13 amino acids. Germline-derived CDR1 and CDR2 are LNHDA and SQIVND (reference sequence). This CDR3 reads CASSYTVTDTQYF. The CDR3 nucleotides read TGTGCCAGTAGTTACACAGTAACAGATACGCAGTATTTT.

The chain has TRBV6-5 and TRBJ2-7, with TRBD1 matching over 11 bases. This CDR3 has 15 residues. Germline V CDR1 and CDR2: MNHEY, SVGAGI. V dropped 6 bases and J dropped 8; count of bases not matched to a gene: 12. The chain's CDR3 is CASRNPGTGGSKQYF. CDR3 nucleotide sequence: TGTGCCAGCAGGAACCCCGGGACAGGGGGATCTAAGCAGTACTTC.

The chain has TRBV30 and TRBJ1-5; no clear D gene. Germline V gene data show CDR1 as GTSNPN and CDR2 as SVGIG (reference sequence). The CDR3 has 12 amino acids. The CDR3 DNA reads TGTGCTTGCGGGCAGGCCAATCAGCCCCAGCATTTT. Protein sequence: CACGQANQPQHF.